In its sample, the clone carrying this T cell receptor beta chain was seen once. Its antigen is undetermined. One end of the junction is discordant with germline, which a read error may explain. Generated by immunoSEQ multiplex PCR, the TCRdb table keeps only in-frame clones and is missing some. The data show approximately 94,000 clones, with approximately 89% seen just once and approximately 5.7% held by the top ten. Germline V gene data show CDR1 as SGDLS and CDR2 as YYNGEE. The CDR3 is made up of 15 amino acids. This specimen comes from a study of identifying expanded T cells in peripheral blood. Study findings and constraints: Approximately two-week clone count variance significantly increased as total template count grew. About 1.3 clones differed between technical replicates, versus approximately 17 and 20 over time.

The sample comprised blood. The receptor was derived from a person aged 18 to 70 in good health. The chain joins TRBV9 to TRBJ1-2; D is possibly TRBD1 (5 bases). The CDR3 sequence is CASSVNTLSPGPLAF. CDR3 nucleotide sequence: TGTGCCAGCAGCGTGAATACTCTTAGTCCGGGACCCTTAGCCTTC.